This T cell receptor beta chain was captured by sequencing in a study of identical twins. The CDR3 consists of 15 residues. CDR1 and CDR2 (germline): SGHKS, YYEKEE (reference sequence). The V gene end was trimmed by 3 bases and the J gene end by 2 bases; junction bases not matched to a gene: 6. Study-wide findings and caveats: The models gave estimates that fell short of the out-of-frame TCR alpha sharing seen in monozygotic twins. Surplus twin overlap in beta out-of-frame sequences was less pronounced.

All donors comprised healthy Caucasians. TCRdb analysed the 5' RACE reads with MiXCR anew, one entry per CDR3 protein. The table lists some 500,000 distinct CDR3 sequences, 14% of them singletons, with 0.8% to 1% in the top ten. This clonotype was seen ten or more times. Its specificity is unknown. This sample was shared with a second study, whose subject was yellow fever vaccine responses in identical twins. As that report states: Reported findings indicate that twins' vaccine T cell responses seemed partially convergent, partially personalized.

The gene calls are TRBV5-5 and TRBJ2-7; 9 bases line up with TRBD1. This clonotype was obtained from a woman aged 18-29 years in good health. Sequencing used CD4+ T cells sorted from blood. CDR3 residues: CASSSGQGATYEQYF. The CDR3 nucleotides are TGTGCCAGCAGCTCGGGACAGGGCGCAACCTACGAGCAGTACTTC.